These 15 T cell receptor beta chains originate from one sample sequenced in a study of blood T cell repertoires in COVID-19. Here immunoSEQ multiplex PCR was the method, and the copy in TCRdb shows in-frame clones only, minus some. The repertoire holds under 250,000 clones, with more than 65% as singletons. The sample consisted of peripheral blood. The receptors shown here come from a woman aged 80 or over with acute or convalescent COVID-19.

The rearrangement joins TRBV5-6 to TRBJ2-7, with 15 nucleotides matching TRBD2. The germline V gene encodes CDR1 SGHDT and CDR2 YYEEEE. V was clipped by 7 bases and J by 7 bases; unmatched bases: 6. The CDR3 has 14 amino acids. In DNA, the CDR3 is TGTGCCAGCCGGACTAGCGGGGGGGCCCGGGAGCAGTACTTC. Protein product: CASRTSGGAREQYF.

The chain has TRBV6-5 and TRBJ1-1; TRBD1 might be the D (5 bases). CDR1 MNHEY and CDR2 SVGAGI come from the germline V gene. V shed 7 bases and J shed 0 bases, with 15 bases lying between them. The CDR3 is 15 amino acids. The CDR3 bases are TGTGCCAGCAACATCGGACAAAATATGAACACTGAAGCTTTCTTT. Protein sequence: CASNIGQNMNTEAFF.

The J gene is TRBJ1-2, the V gene TRBV18, with 10 bases aligning to TRBD1. This CDR3 contains 14 residues. From germline, CDR1 is KGHSH and CDR2 LQKENI. V gave up 5 bases and J gave up 4 bases; unmatched junction bases: 4. CDR3 residues: CASSAGDRGYGYTF. The CDR3 nucleotides are TGTGCCAGCTCAGCAGGGGACAGGGGCTATGGCTACACCTTC.

The chain uses TRBV10-3 and TRBJ1-2; 11 bases map to TRBD1. The CDR3 covers 15 residues. Germline values: CDR1 ENHRY, CDR2 SYGVKD. J lost 4 bases, V lost 6 bases, and 7 bases had no gene match. The CDR3 nucleotides are TGTGCCATCAGCCCCGGAGGGACAGGGGGCTATGGCTACACCTTC. Its protein is CAISPGGTGGYGYTF.

This clone was detected only a few times. The chain couples TRBV19 to TRBJ2-1; 13 bases agree with TRBD2. The CDR3 covers 16 residues. V shed 4 bases and J 6 bases; nucleotides not matched to a gene: 6. In germline, CDR1 is LNHDA, CDR2 SQIVND (reference sequence). The CDR3 loop reads CASSTGRLAGGNEQFF. The CDR3 nucleotides are TGTGCCAGTAGTACTGGTAGACTAGCGGGGGGCAATGAGCAGTTCTTC.

This sequence joins TRBV7-9 and TRBJ2-6, with no clear D. The CDR3 has 16 residues. Trimming removed 5 bases from V and 0 bases from J, with 11 bases in between. Looked up from germline, CDR1 is SEHNR and CDR2 is FQNEAQ (reference sequence). CDR3 nucleotide sequence: TGTGCCAGCAGCCGGATGACGGGCTCTGGGGCCAACGTCCTGACTTTC. This codes for CASSRMTGSGANVLTF.

The J gene is TRBJ1-1, the V gene TRBV11-2; D is unclear. The CDR3 contains 16 residues. Trimming cost V 1 base and J 2 bases, with 14 bases left between them. Germline CDR1 reads SGHAT; CDR2 reads FQNNGV. CDR3 residues: CASSLGPDDKNTEAFF. CDR3 nucleotides: TGTGCCAGCAGCTTAGGGCCGGATGACAAAAACACTGAAGCTTTCTTT.

This chain uses TRBV10-3 with TRBJ2-7, with 10 bases identical to TRBD1. This CDR3 region has 16 residues. Germline CDR1 ENHRY, CDR2 SYGVKD. With 5 bases clipped from V and 4 bases from J, the junction kept 11 bases outside the gene matches. This CDR3 is CAISPSPGQGLYEQYF. The CDR3 DNA reads TGTGCCATCAGTCCTTCTCCGGGACAGGGGTTGTACGAGCAGTACTTC.

The rearrangement links TRBV19 to TRBJ1-5; maybe TRBD1 (6 bases). Germline-derived CDR1 and CDR2 are LNHDA and SQIVND (reference sequence). Trimming removed 1 base from V and 7 bases from J, with 11 bases in between. The CDR3 is 14 residues long. The CDR3 bases are TGTGCCAGTAGTATAGGGGGGCGCAGGCAGCCCCAGCATTTT. Translation gives CASSIGGRRQPQHF.

In this sample, this clone turned up a few times. In nucleotides, the CDR3 is TGTGCCAGCAGTAGGGGGCAACAGCCCCAGCATTTT. Its protein product is CASSRGQQPQHF. J is TRBJ1-5 and V is TRBV2; 7 nucleotides agree with TRBD1. This CDR3 contains 12 residues. Losses at the gene ends were 5 bases for V and 7 bases for J; bases not matched to a gene: 2. Looked up from germline, CDR1 is SNHLY and CDR2 is FYNNEI.

This rearrangement joins TRBV6-5 to TRBJ1-1; possibly TRBD1 for D (5 bases). This CDR3 has 15 residues. Germline CDR1 and CDR2: MNHEY and SVGAGI. V lost 0 bases, J lost 1 base, and 9 bases lay in between. The CDR3 nucleotides are TGTGCCAGCAGTTACTCCTTTACAGGGAACACTGAAGCTTTCTTT. It translates to CASSYSFTGNTEAFF.

V and J are TRBV29-1 and TRBJ2-2, with 11 bases matching TRBD2. CDR1 and CDR2 from the germline V gene are SQVTM and ANQGSEA. CDR3 length: 15 residues. The V and J ends lost 6 bases and 6 bases, in that order; junction bases with no gene match: 9. The CDR3 coding sequence is TGCAGCGTCACCCTGACTAGCGGGGTATCCGGGGAGCTGTTTTTT. This encodes CSVTLTSGVSGELFF.

The chain recombines TRBV6-5 with TRBJ1-1; the match to TRBD1 covers 10 bases. The V gene end was trimmed by 4 bases and the J gene end by 5 bases; junction bases not matched to a gene: 7. Looked up from germline, CDR1 is MNHEY and CDR2 is SVGAGI. There are 15 residues in the CDR3. For the CDR3, the DNA is TGTGCCAGCAGTTGGACAGGGGGGACTGGGACTGAAGCTTTCTTT. Translation gives CASSWTGGTGTEAFF.

The chain recombines TRBV28 with TRBJ1-1, with D maybe TRBD1 (6 bases). This CDR3 spans 15 amino acids. Germline CDR1 MDHEN, CDR2 SYDVKM. V gave up 1 base and J gave up 1 base, with 10 bases separating them. The CDR3 loop reads CASSLFGRGNTEAFF. In DNA form, the CDR3 reads TGTGCCAGCAGTTTATTTGGCAGGGGGAACACTGAAGCTTTCTTT.

This clone was found once. The V gene is TRBV19, the J gene TRBJ2-1; 8 nucleotides agree with TRBD1. Germline lookup yields CDR1 LNHDA and CDR2 SQIVND (reference sequence). The V gene end was trimmed by 7 bases and the J gene end by 6 bases; junction bases not matched to a gene: 5. This CDR3 has 13 residues. The CDR3 coding sequence is TGTGCCAGTAACTCCGGGACAGGCAATGAGCAGTTCTTC. As protein: CASNSGTGNEQFF.